Below, one TCR beta chain is given with its context. Its antigen is still unknown. The data are from a study of cytomegalovirus exposure and HLA in healthy donors. Study results and caveats: One later analysis reportedly identified an Asian-associated ancestry cluster that showed fewer N-insertions than the approximately 710-donor mean. Common viral pathogens were later found to be apparently linked to several of the most significant clusters. Across HLA loci, a later analysis found differing TCR association rates, with DRB1 most and HLA-C fewest.

Vbeta (60) and Jbeta (13) primers were used in the PCR. Original processing notes: The authors later counted about 80 million unique TCR beta chains, 9 million to 14 million of them shared. Profiled with immunoSEQ multiplex PCR; TCRdb holds only in-frame clones, not every one. That table furnishes V, J and clone size, whereas the DNA furnished D and trimming. This sample has 72,000 or so clones, with around 70% found just once. Sequencing input: PBMCs. This receptor was identified in a human donor in good health.

CDR3 in DNA: TGTGCCAGCAGCCCAAGGGCGGGAGATTTCTCTGGAAACACCATATATTTT. Its protein product is CASSPRAGDFSGNTIYF. The chain is built from TRBV7-6 and TRBJ1-3; D call uncertain. With 5 bases removed from V and 0 bases from J, the gap between germline ends came to 17 bases. Germline CDR1 reads SGHVS; CDR2 reads FNYEAQ. The CDR3 is 17 amino acids.